This T cell receptor beta chain was identified during a study of blood T cell repertoires in COVID-19. Study-level background: Whether acute or convalescent, the COVID-19 samples came from the United States, Italy and Spain. T cells, B-cell-depleted T cells, or PBMCs provided the cDNA or gDNA that served as material.

Per the original data handling: Nucleated cell counts were estimated from reference gene primer amplification. Data came from immunoSEQ multiplex PCR; TCRdb stores just in-frame clones and leaves some out. Clone size and V and J calls were adopted from that table, with D and trimming inferred from the DNA. In the table there are some 110,000 clones, about nine tenths of which are singletons. Trimming stripped 10 bases from V and 0 bases from J, with 7 bases between. This CDR3 spans 12 amino acids. CDR1 MNHEY and CDR2 SVGAGI come from the germline V gene. Source material: peripheral blood. This receptor was obtained from a human donor in a cohort sampled during active COVID-19. This rearrangement joins TRBV6-5 to TRBJ2-1; no definite D call. CDR3 coding DNA: TGTGCCACTGACACCTCCTACAATGAGCAGTTCTTC. Its protein product is CATDTSYNEQFF.